The present T cell receptor (beta chain) was sequenced within a study of blood T cell repertoires in COVID-19. About the study: Acute and convalescent COVID-19 samples came from the United States, Italy and Spain. Sources were T cells, B-cell-depleted T cells, or PBMCs; the material itself was cDNA or gDNA.

Study processing details: Scientists estimated how many nucleated cells there were by amplifying reference gene primers. The data were produced by immunoSEQ multiplex PCR, yet TCRdb's version contains in-frame clones alone and is incomplete. Clonal size and the V and J genes are those of that table, whereas D and trimming came from the DNA. The sample includes roughly 79,000 clones, about 85% of them seen just once. A remark on this clone: Different DNA sequences within this sample yield the same CDR3.

CDR1 KGHSH and CDR2 LQKENI come from the germline V gene. V was pared by 2 bases and J by 4 bases, with 4 bases of the junction left unmatched. CDR3 size: 15 residues. The chain is built from TRBV18 and TRBJ1-5, with 8 bases fitting TRBD1. The sample consisted of peripheral blood. The clonotype originates from a man in his 60s with active or convalescent COVID-19. CDR3 bases: TGTGCCAGCTCACCAAGCCGGGACAGGAATCAGCCCCAGCATTTT. Translating it yields CASSPSRDRNQPQHF. The whole variable domain, remainder taken from reference TRBV18 and TRBJ1-5, is NAGVMQNPRHLVRRRGQEARLRCSPMKGHSHVYWYRQLPEEGLKFMVYLQKENIIDESGMPKERFSAEFPKEGPSILRIQQVVRGDSAAYFCASSPSRDRNQPQHFGDGTRLSIL.